This T cell receptor (beta chain) was captured by sequencing in a study of shared clonotypes between healthy human individuals. Points from the study as a whole: The sharing of 4.5% to 6.5% of naive CD4 clonotypes was seen across a handful of donors.

This table comes from immunoSEQ multiplex PCR, and its TCRdb copy is limited to in-frame clones, with some not included. The sample records 740,000 or so clones, less than 80% being singletons. On this clone itself: Its antigen is unknown.

The sample taken for sequencing was memory CD4+ T cells sorted from blood. Stated subset: CD45RA-negative fraction. This sequence originates from a woman under 40 in good health.

The CDR3 protein is CASSRAYRESEAFF. The CDR3 nucleotides are TGTGCCAGCTCCCGGGCATACAGGGAGTCTGAAGCTTTCTTT. V usage is TRBV18 and J usage is TRBJ1-1; weak D call: TRBD1 (6 bases). From germline, CDR1 is KGHSH and CDR2 LQKENI. Trimming cost V 6 bases and J 6 bases, with 17 bases left between them. The CDR3 sequence is 14 residues long.